Below, 14 T cell receptor beta chains from the same sample are listed, as sequenced in a study of T cell responses to AZD1222 COVID-19 vaccine. The table came from immunoSEQ multiplex PCR; TCRdb's copy has only in-frame clones and leaves some out. The sample contains 90,000 to 120,000 clones, around 90% of which appear only once. The sample in question was peripheral blood, obtained on day 0 of AZD1222 vaccination. The receptors were gathered from an adult in good health.

The table lists this clone with a count of one. V usage is TRBV3-1 (or the pseudogene TRBV3-2) and J usage is TRBJ2-7; TRBD1 might be the D (6 bases). The CDR3 extends over 14 amino acids. Trimming took 4 bases from V and 0 from J, leaving 10 bases between them. Germline V gives CDR1 LGHDT, CDR2 YNNKEL (reference sequence). The CDR3 protein is CASSRGQSSYEQYF. In DNA form, the CDR3 reads TGTGCCAGCAGCCGCGGACAGAGCTCCTACGAGCAGTACTTC.

The table lists this clone with many counts. This chain connects TRBV27 to TRBJ1-5, with D uncertain. The V and J ends lost 3 bases and 0 bases respectively, with 12 bases between them. The CDR3 is 16 amino acids. CDR1 MNHEY and CDR2 SMNVEV come from the germline V gene (reference sequence). CDR3 coding DNA: TGTGCCAGCAGTTTCGGTGGACGGGCTAGCAATCAGCCCCAGCATTTT. This translates into CASSFGGRASNQPQHF.

The chain uses TRBV15 and TRBJ1-2; possible D gene TRBD1, 6 bases. Trimming stripped 3 bases from V and 4 bases from J, with 15 bases between. Germline CDR1 and CDR2: LNHNV and YYDKDF (reference sequence). CDR3 length: 15 residues. CDR3 sequence reads: CATSRGAGAGYGYTF. The CDR3 coding sequence is TGTGCCACCAGCAGGGGGGCGGGGGCGGGCTATGGCTACACCTTC.

The genes are TRBV6-5 and TRBJ1-2, with D uncertain. Germline V gene sequence: CDR1 MNHEY, CDR2 SVGAGI. V was cut by 2 bases and J by 4 bases, with 8 bases left in between. CDR3 size: 13 residues. DNA for the CDR3: TGTGCCAGCAGTTACCGAGGGTTCTATGGCTACACCTTC. It specifies CASSYRGFYGYTF.

This clone was seen a few times. The chain recombines TRBV7-2 with TRBJ2-2, with 14 bases lining up with TRBD2. Germline V CDR1 and CDR2: SGHTA, FQGNSA. This CDR3 region has 15 residues. Trimming cost V 5 bases and J 6 bases; bases outside gene matches: 2. CDR3 nucleotides: TGTGCCAGCAGCCCGACTAGCGGGAGGGCCGGGGAGCTGTTTTTT. This sequence encodes CASSPTSGRAGELFF.

This chain uses TRBV6-5 with TRBJ1-2, with D unclear. CDR3 length: 14 residues. Trimming stripped 2 bases from V and 5 bases from J, with 12 bases between. Germline V CDR1 and CDR2: MNHEY, SVGAGI. The CDR3 loop is CASSYGGGGYGYTF. DNA of the CDR3: TGTGCCAGCAGTTACGGAGGTGGAGGTTATGGCTACACCTTC.

This clone was recorded once. The chain employs TRBV6-5 and TRBJ2-5; 8 nucleotides line up with TRBD2. Per germline, CDR1 MNHEY and CDR2 SVGAGI. The CDR3 consists of 16 residues. The junction had 13 bases not matched to a gene; V was cut back by 3 bases and J by 7 bases. CDR3 sequence: CASSYRLAGGGGTQYF. The CDR3 DNA is TGTGCCAGCAGTTATCGGTTGGCGGGAGGAGGTGGGACCCAGTACTTC.

This chain joins TRBV9 and TRBJ2-2, with 8 positions matching TRBD2. V lost 0 bases and J lost 0; bases outside the gene matches: 7. Germline CDR1 and CDR2: SGDLS and YYNGEE. The CDR3 spans 18 residues. The CDR3 protein is CASSVGSGDLANTGELFF. CDR3 sequence (DNA): TGTGCCAGCAGCGTAGGTAGCGGGGACCTCGCGAACACCGGGGAGCTGTTTTTT. The full variable domain, rest sourced from reference TRBV9 and TRBJ2-2, is DSGVTQTPKHLITATGQRVTLRCSPRSGDLSVYWYQQSLDQGLQFLIQYYNGEERAKGNILERFSAQQFPDLHSELNLSSLELGDSALYFCASSVGSGDLANTGELFFGEGSRLTVL.

V gene TRBV24-1 combines with J gene TRBJ2-5; 10 bases are a match to TRBD1. CDR1 and CDR2 from the germline V gene are KGHDR and SFDVKD. After removal of 5 bases from V and 1 base from J, the junction contained 12 bases not matched to a gene. The CDR3 is 18 amino acids. The CDR3 loop is CATSVGTGAKYVQETQYF. In DNA, the CDR3 is TGTGCCACCAGTGTGGGGACAGGGGCCAAGTATGTCCAAGAGACCCAGTACTTC.

The rearrangement links TRBV6-5 to TRBJ1-3, with D maybe TRBD1 (5 bases). Trimming took 6 bases from V and 3 from J, leaving 12 bases between them. Germline V gene sequence: CDR1 MNHEY, CDR2 SVGAGI. This CDR3 has 14 residues. The CDR3 DNA follows: TGTGCCAGCAGGTCAACGGGGGTTGGAAACACCATATATTTT. Encoded protein: CASRSTGVGNTIYF.

This rearrangement joins TRBV7-2 to TRBJ1-2; no definite D call. The CDR3 is 14 residues long. The V gene lost 1 base and the J gene lost 4 bases, with 10 bases spanning the gap. Germline CDR1 reads SGHTA; CDR2 reads FQGNSA. This CDR3 is CASSLGSGLYGYTF. CDR3 sequence (DNA): TGTGCCAGCAGCTTAGGGTCGGGCCTCTATGGCTACACCTTC. Full variable domain (rest looked up from reference TRBV7-2 and TRBJ1-2): GAGVSQSPSNKVTEKGKDVELRCDPISGHTALYWYRQSLGQGLEFLIYFQGNSAPDKSGLPSDRFSAERTGGSVSTLTIQRTQQEDSAVYLCASSLGSGLYGYTFGSGTRLTVV.

V usage is TRBV19 and J usage is TRBJ1-1, with TRBD1 as a possible D gene (6 bases). CDR1 and CDR2 (germline): LNHDA, SQIVND (reference sequence). The CDR3 loop spans 14 amino acids. The V gene lost 7 bases and the J gene lost 3 bases, with 15 bases spanning the gap. The CDR3 sequence is CASTIGGFYTEAFF. CDR3 coding DNA: TGTGCCAGTACCATAGGGGGGTTTTACACTGAAGCTTTCTTT.

V is TRBV2 and J is TRBJ1-5; TRBD1 matches 7 bases. The CDR3 covers 15 residues. CDR1 is SNHLY, CDR2 FYNNEI, per germline. V lost 8 bases and J lost 0; bases outside the gene matches: 7. As DNA, the CDR3 is TGTGCCAGCCGTGGGACAGCCAATAGCAATCAGCCCCAGCATTTT. Its translation is CASRGTANSNQPQHF.

This chain uses TRBV6-4 with TRBJ1-1, with 8 bases lining up with TRBD1. Germline V lookup: CDR1 MRHNA, CDR2 SNTAGT. After removal of 6 bases from V and 4 bases from J, the junction contained 4 bases not matched to a gene. CDR3 size: 13 residues. As DNA, the CDR3 is TGTGCCAGCAGACCGACAGGGGCCACTGAAGCTTTCTTT. Translating it yields CASRPTGATEAFF.